One and the same sample provided the 20 T cell receptor beta chains below, sequenced in a study of neurological immune-mediated disorders. TCRdb reanalysed the 5' RACE reads using MiXCR and keeps one entry per CDR3 protein. The profile covers tens of thousands of distinct CDR3 sequences, with around 3.5% appearing a single time and just under 3% taken by the ten largest. Sequencing was carried out using PBMCs. The receptors originated from a woman aged 50 to 60 with multiple sclerosis.

The sample holds many counts of this clonotype. V and J are TRBV7-2 and TRBJ1-2; 7 bases agree with TRBD1. The CDR3 is 17 amino acids. Germline values: CDR1 SGHTA, CDR2 FQGNSA. V lost 0 bases, J lost 8 bases, and 15 bases stayed unmatched. CDR3 sequence: CASSLAPGTALRGGYTF. The CDR3 bases are TGTGCCAGCAGCTTAGCCCCCGGGACAGCCCTCAGGGGCGGCTACACCTTC.

This clonotype occurred many times. The V and J genes are TRBV7-6 and TRBJ2-1; the match to TRBD2 covers 11 bases. The CDR3 sequence is 16 residues long. Germline V gives CDR1 SGHVS, CDR2 FNYEAQ. Losses at the gene ends were 5 bases for V and 12 bases for J; bases not matched to a gene: 15. Here the CDR3 reads CASSPVAGGPADVQFF. The DNA of the CDR3 is TGTGCCAGCAGCCCGGTAGCGGGGGGGCCCGCGGACGTGCAGTTCTTC.

This clonotype was detected many times. The chain carries TRBV11-2 and TRBJ1-1, with 7 bases fitting TRBD1. Germline-derived CDR1 and CDR2 are SGHAT and FQNNGV. This CDR3 is 15 amino acids long. V dropped 2 bases and J dropped 1; count of bases not matched to a gene: 4. CDR3 sequence: CASSLRTGPNTEAFF. DNA for the CDR3: TGTGCCAGCAGCTTACGGACAGGACCGAACACTGAAGCTTTCTTT.

This clonotype was counted at least ten times. The rearrangement joins TRBV20-1 to TRBJ1-5; D call uncertain. The CDR3 totals 15 residues. V lost 2 bases and J lost 7, with 18 bases in between. Germline V gene lookup returns CDR1 DFQATT and CDR2 SNEGSKA (reference sequence). DNA of the CDR3: TGCAGTGCTAGACCCACGGACCGGATCGGCCAGCCCCAGCATTTT. This encodes CSARPTDRIGQPQHF.

This clonotype was recorded many times. V is TRBV6-6 and J is TRBJ1-1, with D maybe TRBD1 (6 bases). Trimming cost V 6 bases and J 10 bases, with 12 bases left between them. CDR3 length: 11 amino acids. Per the germline V gene, CDR1 is MNHNY and CDR2 is SVGAGI (reference sequence). The CDR3 DNA reads as TGTGCCAGCAGCCTACAGGGTGTAGCTTTCTTT. It encodes CASSLQGVAFF.

This clonotype occurred many times. This chain links TRBV12-3 or TRBV12-4 with TRBJ1-5; no clear D gene. Between the trimmed V and J ends, which lost 5 bases and 4 bases, there was a span of 18 bases. CDR3 size: 16 residues. In DNA, the CDR3 is TGTGCCAGCAGTCCTAATAAAGTCTCGGCTAATCAGCCCCAGCATTTT. Translated, it gives CASSPNKVSANQPQHF.

In this sample, this clonotype turned up many times. J is TRBJ1-6 and V is TRBV6-2 or TRBV6-3, with TRBD1 as a possible D gene (5 bases). Trimming pared 6 bases from V and 8 bases from J, leaving 17 bases between. The CDR3 length is 15 residues. CDR1 MNHEY and CDR2 SVGEGT come from the germline V gene. The CDR3 sequence is CASSRQLVLDSPLHF. CDR3 DNA: TGTGCCAGCAGCCGACAGTTAGTCTTGGATTCACCCCTCCACTTT.

At least ten counts were recorded for this clonotype. This chain connects TRBV20-1 to TRBJ1-5, with D unclear. Germline CDR1 reads DFQATT; CDR2 reads SNEGSKA (reference sequence). V was shortened by 7 bases and J by 3 bases, with 13 bases between the two germline ends. The CDR3 has 13 amino acids. The DNA for the CDR3 is TGCAGTGTTTGGGCTGCTAACAATCAGCCCCAGCATTTT. It codes for CSVWAANNQPQHF.

This clonotype appeared many times. DNA of the CDR3: TGCGCCAGCAGCCAAGATACCCCCTCCGGCGCGGGGGCTTCGCAGTTCTTC. Its protein is CASSQDTPSGAGASQFF. The J gene is TRBJ2-1, the V gene TRBV4-3, with a possible D match to TRBD2 (7 bases). The CDR3 has 17 amino acids. The V gene's germline CDR1 is LGHNA and CDR2 YSLEER. V lost 0 bases, J lost 12 bases, and 24 bases lay in between.

V gene TRBV7-2 combines with J gene TRBJ2-7; 14 bases are shared with TRBD2. CDR1 SGHTA and CDR2 FQGNSA come from the germline V gene. This CDR3 has 17 amino acids. Trimming at V came to 5 bases and at J to 0 bases, leaving 6 bases not matched to a gene. The CDR3 loop is CASSRGLAGAYSYEQYF. The CDR3 coding sequence is TGTGCCAGCAGCCGGGGACTAGCGGGGGCGTACTCCTACGAGCAGTACTTC.

This clonotype was found many times. V usage is TRBV11-2 and J usage is TRBJ2-1; 9 bases fit TRBD1. Per germline, CDR1 SGHAT and CDR2 FQNNGV. The CDR3 has 16 residues. J gave up 9 bases and V 0 bases, and 9 bases lay outside the gene matches. The CDR3 DNA sequence: TGTGCCAGCAGCTTAGATCTGTGGACAGGGGTCGTTGAGCAGTTCTTC. It is translated as CASSLDLWTGVVEQFF.

This clonotype was picked up many times. The chain joins TRBV2 to TRBJ2-2, with D hard to call. Germline lookup yields CDR1 SNHLY and CDR2 FYNNEI. V lost 5 bases, J lost 6 bases, and 7 bases lay in between. The CDR3 contains 12 residues. The CDR3 loop reads CASSRAPGELFF. The CDR3, as DNA: TGTGCCAGCAGTCGGGCGCCCGGGGAGCTGTTTTTT.

The CDR3 nucleotides are TGCAGTGCTAAGCGGGAAGCCTACCTCTCCTACGAGCAGTACTTC. Protein sequence: CSAKREAYLSYEQYF. The J gene is TRBJ2-7, the V gene TRBV20-1, with 7 positions matching TRBD2. Germline-derived CDR1 and CDR2 are DFQATT and SNEGSKA (reference sequence). With V trimmed by 4 bases and J by 0 bases, 9 bases remained unmatched. The CDR3 contains 15 residues.

This clonotype was found many times. The V gene is TRBV4-1, the J gene TRBJ1-3; D not resolved. Germline V gene lookup returns CDR1 MGHRA and CDR2 YSYEKL. The germline V and J ends were trimmed by 0 bases and 0 bases, with 9 bases remaining between them. This CDR3 is 16 amino acids long. The CDR3 spells CASSQDVGFSGNTIYF. CDR3 bases: TGCGCCAGCAGCCAAGATGTAGGGTTCTCTGGAAACACCATATATTTT.

In this sample, this clonotype turned up many times. This chain uses TRBV4-3 with TRBJ1-4, with D tentatively TRBD1 (5 bases). The germline CDR1 and CDR2 sequences are LGHNA and YSLEER. The V and J ends lost 3 bases and 0 bases respectively, with 8 bases between them. The CDR3 runs to 15 residues. The CDR3 spells CASSHDRSTNEKLFF. The CDR3 DNA is TGCGCCAGCAGCCACGACAGATCAACTAATGAAAAACTGTTTTTT.

In its sample, this clonotype was seen many times. The rearrangement uses TRBV19 and TRBJ1-5; the D is unclear. V lost 7 bases and J 2 bases, leaving 15 bases between the germline ends. The germline CDR1 and CDR2 sequences are LNHDA and SQIVND (reference sequence). The CDR3 has 15 amino acids. This CDR3 reads CASKIKSGGNQPQHF. As DNA, the CDR3 is TGTGCCAGTAAAATTAAATCCGGAGGCAATCAGCCCCAGCATTTT.

This clonotype has at least ten counts. This chain joins TRBV7-9 and TRBJ1-5; D is ambiguous. Germline V gene data show CDR1 as SEHNR and CDR2 as FQNEAQ (reference sequence). There are 14 residues in the CDR3. V was pared by 5 bases and J by 0 bases, with 8 bases between. CDR3 protein: CASSVEYSNQPQHF. DNA of the CDR3: TGTGCCAGCAGCGTCGAGTATAGCAATCAGCCCCAGCATTTT.

This clonotype appeared many times. The chain couples TRBV7-2 to TRBJ2-7; 11 bases are a match to TRBD2. The CDR3 sequence is 15 residues long. V lost 4 bases and J lost 3; bases outside the gene matches: 5. The germline CDR1 and CDR2 sequences are SGHTA and FQGNSA. Here the CDR3 reads CASSSSGTSGYEQYF. The CDR3 nucleotides read TGTGCCAGCAGCTCCTCCGGGACTAGCGGCTACGAGCAGTACTTC.

This clonotype was seen repeatedly, ten times or more. The chain links TRBV5-1 to TRBJ2-7; TRBD1 agrees at 9 bases. The CDR3 extends over 14 amino acids. Unmatched junction bases numbered 8, after V lost 4 bases and J lost 6 bases. The germline CDR1 and CDR2 sequences are SGHRS and YFSETQ. DNA for the CDR3: TGCGCCAGCAGCGACGGGACAGGGCTGGGCGAGCAGTACTTC. This encodes CASSDGTGLGEQYF.

The chain combines TRBV7-2 with TRBJ1-4, with unresolved D. The CDR3 contains 16 residues. Germline CDR1 is SGHTA and CDR2 is FQGNSA. Trimming stripped 5 bases from V and 3 bases from J, with 16 bases between. The CDR3 DNA reads TGTGCCAGCAGCCCGGGCCCGACCCGGTCTAATGAAAAACTGTTTTTT. Amino acids: CASSPGPTRSNEKLFF.